The present T cell receptor beta chain was sequenced within a study of CXCR3-negative and CXCR3-positive naive CD8 T cells. Study findings and constraints: Much lower diversity was found in memory CD8+ cells, while both naive subsets had comparably high diversity.

In preparing the TRB cDNA libraries, 5' RACE with UMI labels was used. TCRdb re-analyzed the 5' RACE reads; it lists each CDR3 protein once, without DNA. Here the sample table reports over 80,000 distinct CDR3 sequences. Triplicate sorts, 300,000 or so cells apiece, were made for each CD8+ T cell subset. Naive CD8+ T cells displayed a CD45RO-CCR7+CD27+CD95- phenotype. As concerns this clonotype: Its antigen is unidentified.

The TCR originated in a human donor in good health. Some clones in this sample may be carry-over from other donors' samples. Source material: naive CXCR3- CD8+ T cells from blood. Subset reported: CD45RO-CCR7+CD27+CD95- naive CD8+ T cells lacking CXCR3 (TNR3-).

The chain's CDR3 is CAIRAEGDRQPQHF. This rearrangement joins TRBV10-3 to TRBJ1-5. Germline CDR1 reads ENHRY; CDR2 reads SYGVKD. This CDR3 is built from 14 residues.